This T cell receptor beta chain is from a study of response to subunit inactivated influenza vaccine. Study findings and constraints: Few additional T cells are recruited per seasonal influenza vaccination, authors suggested.

This CDR3 is built from 17 residues. Looked up from germline, CDR1 is SGHVS and CDR2 is FQNEAQ. Germline trimming cut 3 bases from V and 4 bases from J; bases unmatched to any gene: 13. TCRdb re-called the RT-PCR reads with MiXCR, one entry per CDR3 protein. The sample has roughly 790,000 distinct CDR3 sequences, 21% seen once. About this clonotype: Its antigen is undetermined.

This TCR came from a man aged 45-60 years who received an inactivated influenza vaccine. V and J are TRBV7-8 and TRBJ2-7; 9 bases are a match to TRBD2. The specimen comprised PBMCs from blood, sampled 4 to 6 days after vaccination. This CDR3 is CASSFPAEASGTYEQYF. Here the CDR3 DNA reads TGTGCCAGCAGCTTCCCCGCTGAGGCTAGCGGGACTTACGAGCAGTACTTC.